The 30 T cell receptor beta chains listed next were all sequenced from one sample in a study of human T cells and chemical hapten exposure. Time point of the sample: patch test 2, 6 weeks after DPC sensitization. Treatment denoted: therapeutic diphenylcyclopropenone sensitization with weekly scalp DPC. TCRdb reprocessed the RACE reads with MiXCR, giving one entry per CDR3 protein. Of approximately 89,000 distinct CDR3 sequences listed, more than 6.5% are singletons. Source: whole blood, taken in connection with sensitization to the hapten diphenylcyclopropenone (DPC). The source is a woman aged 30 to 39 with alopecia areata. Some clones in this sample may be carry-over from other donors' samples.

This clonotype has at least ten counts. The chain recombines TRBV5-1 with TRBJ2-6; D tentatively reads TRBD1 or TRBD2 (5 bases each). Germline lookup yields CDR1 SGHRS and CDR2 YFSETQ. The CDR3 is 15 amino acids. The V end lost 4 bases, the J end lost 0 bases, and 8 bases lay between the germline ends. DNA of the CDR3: TGCGCCAGCAGCCCCGGGGCCTCTGGGGCCAACGTCCTGACTTTC. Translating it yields CASSPGASGANVLTF.

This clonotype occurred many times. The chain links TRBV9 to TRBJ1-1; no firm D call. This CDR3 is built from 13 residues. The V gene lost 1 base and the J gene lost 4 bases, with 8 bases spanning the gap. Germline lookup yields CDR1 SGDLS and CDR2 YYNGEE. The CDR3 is CASSVIGPTEAFF. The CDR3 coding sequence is TGTGCCAGCAGCGTAATTGGGCCCACTGAAGCTTTCTTT. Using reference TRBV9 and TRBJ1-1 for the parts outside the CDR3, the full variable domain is DSGVTQTPKHLITATGQRVTLRCSPRSGDLSVYWYQQSLDQGLQFLIQYYNGEERAKGNILERFSAQQFPDLHSELNLSSLELGDSALYFCASSVIGPTEAFFGQGTRLTVV.

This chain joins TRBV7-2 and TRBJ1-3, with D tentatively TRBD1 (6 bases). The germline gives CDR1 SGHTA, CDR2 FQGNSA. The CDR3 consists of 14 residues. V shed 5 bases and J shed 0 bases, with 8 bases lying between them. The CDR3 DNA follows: TGTGCCAGCAGCCAGGGGATCTCTGGAAACACCATATATTTT. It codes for CASSQGISGNTIYF.

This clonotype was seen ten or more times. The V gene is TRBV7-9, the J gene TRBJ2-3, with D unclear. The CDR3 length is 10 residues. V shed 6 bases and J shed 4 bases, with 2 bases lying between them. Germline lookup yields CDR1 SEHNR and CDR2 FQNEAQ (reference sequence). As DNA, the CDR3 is TGTGCCAGCAGGGCAGATACGCAGTATTTT. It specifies CASRADTQYF.

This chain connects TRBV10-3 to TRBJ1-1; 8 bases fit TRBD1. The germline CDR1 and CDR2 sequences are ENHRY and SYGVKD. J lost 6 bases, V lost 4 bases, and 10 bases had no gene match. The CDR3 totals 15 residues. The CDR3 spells CAISVEDRELSEAFF. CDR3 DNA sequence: TGTGCCATCAGTGTAGAGGACAGGGAGCTGTCTGAAGCTTTCTTT.

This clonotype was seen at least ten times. CDR3 region: CASITRGPGLSTDTQYF. The DNA for the CDR3 is TGTGCCAGCATTACGCGGGGACCGGGGTTGAGCACAGATACGCAGTATTTT. This rearrangement joins TRBV27 to TRBJ2-3; TRBD2 is a possible D gene (6 bases). V lost 7 bases to trimming and J lost 0 bases, with 20 bases between them. CDR1 MNHEY and CDR2 SMNVEV come from the germline V gene (reference sequence). CDR3 length: 17 residues.

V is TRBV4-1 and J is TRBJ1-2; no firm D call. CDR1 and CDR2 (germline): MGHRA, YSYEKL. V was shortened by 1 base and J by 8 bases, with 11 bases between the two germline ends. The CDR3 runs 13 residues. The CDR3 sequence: CASSQVQYVGYTF. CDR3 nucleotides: TGCGCCAGCAGCCAAGTACAGTATGTGGGCTACACCTTC.

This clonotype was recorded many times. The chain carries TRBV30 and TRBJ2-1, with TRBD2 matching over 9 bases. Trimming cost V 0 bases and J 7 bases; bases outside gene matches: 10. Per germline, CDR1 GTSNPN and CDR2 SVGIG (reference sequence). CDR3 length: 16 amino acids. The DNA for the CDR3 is TGTGCCTGGAGTGTACGGGGGCGGGGGGGCCGGAATGAGCAGTTCTTC. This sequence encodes CAWSVRGRGGRNEQFF.

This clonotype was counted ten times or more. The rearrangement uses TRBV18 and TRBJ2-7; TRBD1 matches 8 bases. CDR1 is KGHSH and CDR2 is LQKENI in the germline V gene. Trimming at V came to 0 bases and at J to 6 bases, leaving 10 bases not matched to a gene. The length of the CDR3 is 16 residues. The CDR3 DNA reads TGTGCCAGCTCACCACCTGATCGACAGGGGTATTTCGAGCAGTACTTC. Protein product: CASSPPDRQGYFEQYF.

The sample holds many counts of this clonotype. CDR3 residues: CSAYRRASSTDTQYF. CDR3 nucleotides: TGCAGTGCTTACAGACGGGCGTCTAGCACAGATACGCAGTATTTT. The chain has TRBV20-1 and TRBJ2-3; D is ambiguous. Germline loops: CDR1 DFQATT, CDR2 SNEGSKA (reference sequence). The CDR3 covers 15 residues. Trimming cost V 5 bases and J 0 bases, with 15 bases left between them.

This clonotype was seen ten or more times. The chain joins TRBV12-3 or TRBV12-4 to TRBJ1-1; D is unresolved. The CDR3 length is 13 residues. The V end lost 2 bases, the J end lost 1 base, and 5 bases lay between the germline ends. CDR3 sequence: CASSLLENTEAFF. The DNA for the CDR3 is TGTGCCAGCAGTTTACTGGAGAACACTGAAGCTTTCTTT.

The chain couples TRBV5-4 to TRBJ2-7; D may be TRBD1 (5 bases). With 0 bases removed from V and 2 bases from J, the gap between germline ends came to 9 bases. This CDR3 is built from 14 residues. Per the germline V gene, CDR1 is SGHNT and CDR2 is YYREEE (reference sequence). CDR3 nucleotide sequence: TGTGCCAGCAGCTTGGTAGACAGCCCCTACGAGCAGTACTTC. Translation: CASSLVDSPYEQYF.

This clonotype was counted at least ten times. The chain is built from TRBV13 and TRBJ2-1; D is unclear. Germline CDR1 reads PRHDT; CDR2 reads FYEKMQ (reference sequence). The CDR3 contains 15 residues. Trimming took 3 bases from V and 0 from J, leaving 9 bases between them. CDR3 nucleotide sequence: TGTGCCAGCAGCTTTGACATAAGCTCCTACAATGAGCAGTTCTTC. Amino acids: CASSFDISSYNEQFF.

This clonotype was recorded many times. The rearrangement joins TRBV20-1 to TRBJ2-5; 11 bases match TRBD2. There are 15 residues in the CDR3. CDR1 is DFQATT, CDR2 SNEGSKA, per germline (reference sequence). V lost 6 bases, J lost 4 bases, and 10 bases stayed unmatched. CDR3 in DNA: TGCAGTGCCGCATCTAGCGGGGGGAGTAGAGAGACCCAGTACTTC. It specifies CSAASSGGSRETQYF.

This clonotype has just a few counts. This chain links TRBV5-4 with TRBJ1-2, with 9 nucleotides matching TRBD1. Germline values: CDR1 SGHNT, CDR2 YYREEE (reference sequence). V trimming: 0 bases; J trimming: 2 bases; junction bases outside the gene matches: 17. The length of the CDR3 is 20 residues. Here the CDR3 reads CASSLGRTGQGLGSNYGYTF. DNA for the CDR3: TGTGCCAGCAGCTTGGGGAGGACGGGACAGGGCTTGGGGAGCAACTATGGCTACACCTTC. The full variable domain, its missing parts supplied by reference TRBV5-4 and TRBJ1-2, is ETGVTQSPTHLIKTRGQQVTLRCSSQSGHNTVSWYQQALGQGPQFIFQYYREEENGRGNFPPRFSGLQFPNYSSELNVNALELDDSALYLCASSLGRTGQGLGSNYGYTFGSGTRLTVV.

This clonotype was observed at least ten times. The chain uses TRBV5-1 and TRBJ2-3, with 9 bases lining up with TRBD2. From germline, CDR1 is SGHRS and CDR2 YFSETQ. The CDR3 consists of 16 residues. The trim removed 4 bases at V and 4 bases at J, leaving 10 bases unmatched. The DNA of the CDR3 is TGCGCCAGCAGCGCGAACCAGCGGGGGGTGGCAGATACGCAGTATTTT. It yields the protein CASSANQRGVADTQYF.

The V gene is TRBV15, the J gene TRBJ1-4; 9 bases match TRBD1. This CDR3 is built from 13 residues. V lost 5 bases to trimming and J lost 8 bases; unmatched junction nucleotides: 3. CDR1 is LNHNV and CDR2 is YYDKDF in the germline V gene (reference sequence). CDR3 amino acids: CATSGTGLEKLFF. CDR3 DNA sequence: TGTGCCACCAGCGGGACAGGGTTGGAAAAACTGTTTTTT.

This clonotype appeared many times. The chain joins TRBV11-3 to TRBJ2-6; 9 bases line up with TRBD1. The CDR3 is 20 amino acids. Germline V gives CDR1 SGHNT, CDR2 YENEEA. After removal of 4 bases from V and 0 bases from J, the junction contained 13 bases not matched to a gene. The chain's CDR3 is CASSSGTGRRALSGANVLTF. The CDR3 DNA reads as TGTGCCAGCAGCTCCGGGACAGGGCGTAGGGCCCTCTCTGGGGCCAACGTCCTGACTTTC.

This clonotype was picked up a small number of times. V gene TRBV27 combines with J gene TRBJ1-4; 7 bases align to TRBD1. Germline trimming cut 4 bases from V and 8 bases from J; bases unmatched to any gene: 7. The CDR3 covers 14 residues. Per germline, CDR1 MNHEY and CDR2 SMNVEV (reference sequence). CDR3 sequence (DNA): TGTGCCAGCAGTTGGGGACAGCGGGAGGAAAAACTGTTTTTT. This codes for CASSWGQREEKLFF. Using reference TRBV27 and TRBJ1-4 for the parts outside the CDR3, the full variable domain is EAQVTQNPRYLITVTGKKLTVTCSQNMNHEYMSWYRQDPGLGLRQIYYSMNVEVTDKGDVPEGYKVSRKEKRNFPLILESPSPNQTSLYFCASSWGQREEKLFFGSGTQLSVL.

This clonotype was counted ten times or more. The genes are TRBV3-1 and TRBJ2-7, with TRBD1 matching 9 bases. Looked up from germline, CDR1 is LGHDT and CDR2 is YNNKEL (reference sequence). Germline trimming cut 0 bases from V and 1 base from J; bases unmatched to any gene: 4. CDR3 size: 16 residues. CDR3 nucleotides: TGTGCCAGCAGCCAAGATCGGACAGGGGCGTCCTACGAGCAGTACTTC. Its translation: CASSQDRTGASYEQYF.

The CDR3 sequence: CAISDGGPEDEQFF. The CDR3 region has the DNA TGTGCCATCAGTGACGGGGGGCCCGAGGATGAGCAGTTCTTC. This chain uses TRBV10-3 with TRBJ2-1; possibly TRBD2 for D (7 bases). V was shortened by 3 bases and J by 8 bases, with 14 bases between the two germline ends. In germline, CDR1 is ENHRY, CDR2 SYGVKD. This CDR3 spans 14 amino acids.

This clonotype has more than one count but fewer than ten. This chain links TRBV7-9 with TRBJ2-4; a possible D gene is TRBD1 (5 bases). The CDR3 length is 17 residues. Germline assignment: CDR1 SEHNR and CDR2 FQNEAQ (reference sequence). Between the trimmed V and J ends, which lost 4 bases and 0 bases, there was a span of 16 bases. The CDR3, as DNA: TGTGCCAGCAGCTCACCGACAGAGACACTAGCCAAAAACATTCAGTACTTC. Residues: CASSSPTETLAKNIQYF.

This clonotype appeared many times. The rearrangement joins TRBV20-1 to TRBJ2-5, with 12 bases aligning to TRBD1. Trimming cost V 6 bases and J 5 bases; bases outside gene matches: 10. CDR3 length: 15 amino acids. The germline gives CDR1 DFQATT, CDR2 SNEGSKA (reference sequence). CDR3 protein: CSAHLGTGGRETQYF. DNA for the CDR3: TGCAGTGCGCACCTGGGGACAGGGGGCCGGGAGACCCAGTACTTC.

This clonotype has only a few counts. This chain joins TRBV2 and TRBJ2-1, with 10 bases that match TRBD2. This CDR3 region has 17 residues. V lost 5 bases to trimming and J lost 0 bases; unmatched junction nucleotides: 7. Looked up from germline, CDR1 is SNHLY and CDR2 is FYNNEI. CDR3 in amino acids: CASSFYSGGLSYNEQFF. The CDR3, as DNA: TGTGCCAGCAGTTTTTATAGCGGGGGGCTCTCCTACAATGAGCAGTTCTTC.

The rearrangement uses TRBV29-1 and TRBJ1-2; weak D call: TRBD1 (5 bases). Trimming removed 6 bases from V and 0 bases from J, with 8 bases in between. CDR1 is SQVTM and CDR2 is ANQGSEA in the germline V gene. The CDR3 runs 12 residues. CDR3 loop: CSVAQANYGYTF. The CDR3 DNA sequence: TGCAGCGTCGCACAGGCTAACTATGGCTACACCTTC. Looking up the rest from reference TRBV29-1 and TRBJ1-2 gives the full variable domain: SAVISQKPSRDICQRGTSLTIQCQVDSQVTMMFWYRQQPGQSLTLIATANQGSEATYESGFVIDKFPISRPNLTFSTLTVSNMSPEDSSIYLCSVAQANYGYTFGSGTRLTVV.

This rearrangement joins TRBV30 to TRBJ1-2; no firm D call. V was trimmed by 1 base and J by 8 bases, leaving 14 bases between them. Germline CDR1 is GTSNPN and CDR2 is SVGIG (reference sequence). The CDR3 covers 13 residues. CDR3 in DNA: TGTGCCTGGAGTGATTCCAGGTTGGAGGGCTACACCTTC. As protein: CAWSDSRLEGYTF.

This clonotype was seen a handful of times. In DNA, the CDR3 is TGCAGTGCTAGAGGCCAGCGGGGGAGGTACGAGCAGTACTTC. Amino acids: CSARGQRGRYEQYF. The rearrangement uses TRBV20-1 and TRBJ2-7; TRBD2 matches at 8 bases. The J segment lost 4 bases and the V segment lost 1 base, leaving 6 bases of the junction unmatched. The germline gives CDR1 DFQATT, CDR2 SNEGSKA (reference sequence). The CDR3 contains 14 residues.

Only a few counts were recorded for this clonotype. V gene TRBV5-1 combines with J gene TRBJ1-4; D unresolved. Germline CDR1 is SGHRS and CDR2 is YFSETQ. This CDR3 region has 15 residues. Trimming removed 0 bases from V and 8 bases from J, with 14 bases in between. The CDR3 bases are TGCGCCAGCAGCTTGGACGGGGATGGCAGAGAAAAACTGTTTTTT. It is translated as CASSLDGDGREKLFF.

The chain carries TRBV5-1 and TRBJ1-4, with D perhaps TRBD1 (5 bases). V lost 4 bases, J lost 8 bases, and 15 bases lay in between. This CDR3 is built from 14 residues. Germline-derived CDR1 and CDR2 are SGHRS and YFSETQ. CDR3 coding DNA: TGCGCCAGCAGCAGGCGTCCAGGGTACGAAAAACTGTTTTTT. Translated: CASSRRPGYEKLFF.

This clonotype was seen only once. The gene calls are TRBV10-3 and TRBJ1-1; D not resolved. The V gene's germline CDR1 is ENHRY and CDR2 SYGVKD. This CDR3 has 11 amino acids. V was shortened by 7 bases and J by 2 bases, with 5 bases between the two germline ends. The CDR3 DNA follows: TGTGCCATCATGGTAAACACTGAAGCTTTCTTT. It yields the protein CAIMVNTEAFF.